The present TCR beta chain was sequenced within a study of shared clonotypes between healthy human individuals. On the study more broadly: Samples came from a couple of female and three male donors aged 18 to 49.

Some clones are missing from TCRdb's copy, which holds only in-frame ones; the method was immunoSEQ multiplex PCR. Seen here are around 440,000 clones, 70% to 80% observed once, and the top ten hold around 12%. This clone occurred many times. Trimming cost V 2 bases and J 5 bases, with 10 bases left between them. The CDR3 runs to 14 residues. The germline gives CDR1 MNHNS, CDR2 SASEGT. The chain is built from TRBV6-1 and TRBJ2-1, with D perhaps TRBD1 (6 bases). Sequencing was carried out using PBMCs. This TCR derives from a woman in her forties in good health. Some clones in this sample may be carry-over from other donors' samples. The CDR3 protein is CASSERDNDNEQFF. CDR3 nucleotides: TGTGCCAGCAGTGAAAGGGACAATGACAATGAGCAGTTCTTC.